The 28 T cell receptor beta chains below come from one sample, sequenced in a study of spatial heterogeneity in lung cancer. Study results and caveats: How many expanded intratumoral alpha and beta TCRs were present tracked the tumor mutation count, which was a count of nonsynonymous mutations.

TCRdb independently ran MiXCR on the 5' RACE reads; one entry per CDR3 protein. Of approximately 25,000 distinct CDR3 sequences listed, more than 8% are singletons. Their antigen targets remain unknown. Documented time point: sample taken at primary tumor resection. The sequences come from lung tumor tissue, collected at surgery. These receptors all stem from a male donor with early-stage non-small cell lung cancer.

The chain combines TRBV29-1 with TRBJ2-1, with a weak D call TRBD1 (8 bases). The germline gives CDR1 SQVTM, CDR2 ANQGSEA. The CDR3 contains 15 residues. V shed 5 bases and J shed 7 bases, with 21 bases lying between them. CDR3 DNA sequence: TGCAGCGTTCTCGGGAGGCAGGGGGCAAAGAATGAGCAGTTCTTC. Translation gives CSVLGRQGAKNEQFF.

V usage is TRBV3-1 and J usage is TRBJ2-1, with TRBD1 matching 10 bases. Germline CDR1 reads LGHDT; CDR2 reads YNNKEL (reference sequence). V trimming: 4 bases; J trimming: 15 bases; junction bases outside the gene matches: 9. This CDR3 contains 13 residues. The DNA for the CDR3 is TGTGCCAGCAGCCCGAACCGGGACAGGGGCCGGTTCTTC. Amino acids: CASSPNRDRGRFF.

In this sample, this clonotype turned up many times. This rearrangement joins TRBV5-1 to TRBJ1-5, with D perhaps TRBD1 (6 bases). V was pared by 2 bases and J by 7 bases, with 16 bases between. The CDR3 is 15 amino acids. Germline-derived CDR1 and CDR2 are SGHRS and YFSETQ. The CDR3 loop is CASSFSTGKGQPQHF. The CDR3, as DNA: TGCGCCAGCAGCTTTTCAACAGGGAAAGGACAGCCCCAGCATTTT.

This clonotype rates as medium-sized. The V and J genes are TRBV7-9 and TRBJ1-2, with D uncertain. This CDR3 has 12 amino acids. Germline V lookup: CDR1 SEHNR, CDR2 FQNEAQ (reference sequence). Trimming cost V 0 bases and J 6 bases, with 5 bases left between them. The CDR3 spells CASSLAGDGYTF. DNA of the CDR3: TGTGCCAGCAGCTTAGCGGGAGATGGCTACACCTTC.

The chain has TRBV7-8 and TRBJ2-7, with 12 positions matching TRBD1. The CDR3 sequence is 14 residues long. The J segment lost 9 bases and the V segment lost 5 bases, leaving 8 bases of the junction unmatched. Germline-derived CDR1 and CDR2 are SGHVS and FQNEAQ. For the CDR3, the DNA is TGTGCCAGCAGCCCACCCACGGGACAGGGGGCGCAGTACTTC. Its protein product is CASSPPTGQGAQYF.

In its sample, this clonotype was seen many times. The CDR3 DNA follows: TGCGCCAGCAGCCAAGTCTGGGGAGGTCAGCCCCAGCATTTT. As protein: CASSQVWGGQPQHF. The chain joins TRBV4-1 to TRBJ1-5; no definite D call. CDR3 length equals 14 residues. Per germline, CDR1 MGHRA and CDR2 YSYEKL. Trimming removed 1 base at V and 6 bases at J, with 10 bases between.

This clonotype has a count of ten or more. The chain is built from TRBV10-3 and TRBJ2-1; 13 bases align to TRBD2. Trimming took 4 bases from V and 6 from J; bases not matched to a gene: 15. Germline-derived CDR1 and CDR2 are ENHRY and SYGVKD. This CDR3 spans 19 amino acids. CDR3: CAISATGTSGALPFNEQFF. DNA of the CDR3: TGTGCCATCAGTGCTACCGGGACTAGCGGGGCTTTACCCTTCAATGAGCAGTTCTTC.

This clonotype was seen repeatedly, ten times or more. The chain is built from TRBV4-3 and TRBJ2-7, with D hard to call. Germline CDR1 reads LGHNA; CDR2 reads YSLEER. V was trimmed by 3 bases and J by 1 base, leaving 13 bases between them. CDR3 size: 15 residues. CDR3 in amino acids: CASSQEHRLSYEQYF. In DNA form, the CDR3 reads TGCGCCAGCAGCCAGGAGCATAGGCTTTCCTACGAGCAGTACTTC.

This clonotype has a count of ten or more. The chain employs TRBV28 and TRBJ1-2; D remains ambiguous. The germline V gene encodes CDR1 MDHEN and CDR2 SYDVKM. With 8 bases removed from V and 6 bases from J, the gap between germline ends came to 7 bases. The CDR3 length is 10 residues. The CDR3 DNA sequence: TGTGCCAGCTGGAACAATGGCTACACCTTC. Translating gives CASWNNGYTF.

Here the CDR3 DNA reads TGCAGTGCTAGAGCCATTGACAGGGGAGGAAATCAGCCCCAGCATTTT. Amino acid sequence: CSARAIDRGGNQPQHF. The chain has TRBV20-1 and TRBJ1-5; 8 nucleotides agree with TRBD1. CDR1 and CDR2 (germline): DFQATT, SNEGSKA (reference sequence). CDR3 size: 16 residues. The V segment lost 1 base and the J segment 4 bases; nucleotides outside the gene matches: 9.

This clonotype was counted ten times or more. The chain's CDR3 is CASSEYWNNSPLHF. The CDR3 nucleotides read TGTGCCAGCAGTGAATATTGGAACAATTCACCCCTCCACTTT. The chain recombines TRBV25-1 with TRBJ1-6; D unclear. Germline-derived CDR1 and CDR2 are MGHDK and SYGVNS. Trimming took off 0 bases at V and 7 bases at J, with 7 bases between the two ends. This CDR3 contains 14 residues.

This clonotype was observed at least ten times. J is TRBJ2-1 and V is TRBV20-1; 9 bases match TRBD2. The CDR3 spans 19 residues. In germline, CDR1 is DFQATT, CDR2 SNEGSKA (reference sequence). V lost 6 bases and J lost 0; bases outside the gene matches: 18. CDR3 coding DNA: TGCAGTGCCCCCCCACTAGCGGGCCGAGGGTTGAGCTCCTACAATGAGCAGTTCTTC. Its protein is CSAPPLAGRGLSSYNEQFF.

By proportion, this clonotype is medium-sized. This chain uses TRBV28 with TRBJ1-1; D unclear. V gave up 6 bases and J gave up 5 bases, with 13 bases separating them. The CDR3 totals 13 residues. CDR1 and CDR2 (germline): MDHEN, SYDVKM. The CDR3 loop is CASRWTEETEAFF. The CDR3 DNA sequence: TGTGCCAGCAGGTGGACCGAGGAGACTGAAGCTTTCTTT.

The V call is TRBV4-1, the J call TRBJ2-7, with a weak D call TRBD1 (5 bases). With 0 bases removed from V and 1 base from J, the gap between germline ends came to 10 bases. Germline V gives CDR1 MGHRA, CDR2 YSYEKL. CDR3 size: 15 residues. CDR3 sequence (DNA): TGCGCCAGCAGCCAAGATAAGACAGTGTCCTACGAGCAGTACTTC. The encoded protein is CASSQDKTVSYEQYF.

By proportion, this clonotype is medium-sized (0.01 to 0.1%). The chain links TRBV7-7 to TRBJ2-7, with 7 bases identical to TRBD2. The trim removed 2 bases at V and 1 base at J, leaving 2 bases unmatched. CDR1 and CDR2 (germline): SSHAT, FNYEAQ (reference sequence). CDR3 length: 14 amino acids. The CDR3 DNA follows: TGTGCCAGCAGCTTAAATAGCGGGTCCTACGAGCAGTACTTC. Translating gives CASSLNSGSYEQYF. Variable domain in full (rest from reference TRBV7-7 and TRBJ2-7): GAGVSQSPRYKVTKRGQDVTLRCDPISSHATLYWYQQALGQGPEFLTYFNYEAQPDKSGLPSDRFSAERPEGSISTLTIQRTEQRDSAMYRCASSLNSGSYEQYFGPGTRLTVT.

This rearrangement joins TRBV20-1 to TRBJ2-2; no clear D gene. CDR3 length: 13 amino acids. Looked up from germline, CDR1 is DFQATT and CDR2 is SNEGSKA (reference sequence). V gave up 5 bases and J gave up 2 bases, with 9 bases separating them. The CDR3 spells CSALNLNTGELFF. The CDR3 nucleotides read TGCAGTGCTCTCAACCTAAACACCGGGGAGCTGTTTTTT.

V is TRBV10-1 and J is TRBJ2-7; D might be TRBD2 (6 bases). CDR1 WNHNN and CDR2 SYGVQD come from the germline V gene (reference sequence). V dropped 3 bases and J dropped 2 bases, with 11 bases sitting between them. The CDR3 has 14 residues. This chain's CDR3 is CASSEWGTPYEQYF. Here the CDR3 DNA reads TGCGCCAGCAGTGAATGGGGGACTCCCTACGAGCAGTACTTC.

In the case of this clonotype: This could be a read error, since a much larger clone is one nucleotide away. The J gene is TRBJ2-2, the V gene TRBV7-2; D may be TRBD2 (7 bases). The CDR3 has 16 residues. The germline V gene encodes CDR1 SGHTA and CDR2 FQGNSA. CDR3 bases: TGTGCCAGCAGCCCTTGGGGGGGCCCGGACACCGAGGAGCTGTTTTTT. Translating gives CASSPWGGPDTEELFF.

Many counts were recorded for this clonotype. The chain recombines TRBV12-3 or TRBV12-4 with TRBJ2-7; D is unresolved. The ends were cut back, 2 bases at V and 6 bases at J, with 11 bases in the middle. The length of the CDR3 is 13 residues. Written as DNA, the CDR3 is TGTGCCAGCAGTTTAAGATCCCTGGTCGAGCAGTACTTC. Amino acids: CASSLRSLVEQYF.

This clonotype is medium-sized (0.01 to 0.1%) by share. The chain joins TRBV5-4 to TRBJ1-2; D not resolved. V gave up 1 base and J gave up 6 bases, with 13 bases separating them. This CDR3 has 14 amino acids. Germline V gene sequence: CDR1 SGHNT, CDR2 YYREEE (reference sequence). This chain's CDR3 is CASSLKDKINGYTF. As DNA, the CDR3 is TGTGCCAGCAGCTTGAAAGATAAGATTAATGGCTACACCTTC.

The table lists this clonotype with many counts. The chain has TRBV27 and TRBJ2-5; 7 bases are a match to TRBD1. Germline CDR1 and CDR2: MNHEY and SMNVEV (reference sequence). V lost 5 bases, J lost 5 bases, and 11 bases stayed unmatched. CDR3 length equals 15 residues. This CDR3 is CASSGSQGPDETQYF. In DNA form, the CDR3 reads TGTGCCAGCAGTGGATCACAGGGGCCCGACGAGACCCAGTACTTC.

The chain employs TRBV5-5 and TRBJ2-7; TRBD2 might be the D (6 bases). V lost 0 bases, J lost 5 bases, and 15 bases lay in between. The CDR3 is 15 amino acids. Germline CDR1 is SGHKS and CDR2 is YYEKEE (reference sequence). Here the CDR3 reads CASSLAEEGPHEQYF. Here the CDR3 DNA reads TGTGCCAGCAGCTTGGCGGAGGAGGGTCCCCACGAGCAGTACTTC.

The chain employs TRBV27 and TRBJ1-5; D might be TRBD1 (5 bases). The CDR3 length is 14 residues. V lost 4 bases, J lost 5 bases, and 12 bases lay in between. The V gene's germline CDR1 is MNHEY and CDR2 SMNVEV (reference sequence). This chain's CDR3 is CASSSTEPDQPQHF. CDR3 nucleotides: TGTGCCAGCAGTTCGACAGAACCCGATCAGCCCCAGCATTTT.

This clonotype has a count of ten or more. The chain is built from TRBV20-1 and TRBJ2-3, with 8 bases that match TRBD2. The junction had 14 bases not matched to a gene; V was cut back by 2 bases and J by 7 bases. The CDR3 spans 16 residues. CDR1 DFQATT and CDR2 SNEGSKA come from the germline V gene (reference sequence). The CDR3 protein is CSARTAASASGYTQYF. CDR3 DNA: TGCAGTGCTAGAACGGCGGCCTCTGCTAGCGGGTATACGCAGTATTTT.

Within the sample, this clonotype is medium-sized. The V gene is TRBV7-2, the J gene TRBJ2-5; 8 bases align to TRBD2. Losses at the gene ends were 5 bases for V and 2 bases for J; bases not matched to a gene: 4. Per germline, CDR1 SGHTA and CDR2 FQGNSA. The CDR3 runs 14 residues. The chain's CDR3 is CASSPGGLQETQYF. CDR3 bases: TGTGCCAGCAGCCCGGGAGGGCTTCAAGAGACCCAGTACTTC.

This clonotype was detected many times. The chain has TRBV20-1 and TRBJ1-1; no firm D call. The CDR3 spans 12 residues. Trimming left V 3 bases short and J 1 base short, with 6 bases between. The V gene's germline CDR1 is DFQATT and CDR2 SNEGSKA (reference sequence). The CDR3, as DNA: TGCAGTGCTAGCCACCCGAACACTGAAGCTTTCTTT. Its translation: CSASHPNTEAFF.

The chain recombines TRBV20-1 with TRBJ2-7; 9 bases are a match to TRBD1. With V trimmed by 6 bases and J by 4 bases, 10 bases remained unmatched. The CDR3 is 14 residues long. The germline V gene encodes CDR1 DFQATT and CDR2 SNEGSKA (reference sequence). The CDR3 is CSAIVQGAGYEQYF. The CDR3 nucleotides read TGCAGTGCAATTGTACAGGGGGCCGGGTACGAGCAGTACTTC.

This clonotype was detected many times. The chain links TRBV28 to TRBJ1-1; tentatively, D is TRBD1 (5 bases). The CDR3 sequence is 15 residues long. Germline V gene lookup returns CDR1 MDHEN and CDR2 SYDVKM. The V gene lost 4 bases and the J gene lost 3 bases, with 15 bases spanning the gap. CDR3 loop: CASSSMSSGYTEAFF. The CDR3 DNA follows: TGTGCCAGCAGTTCTATGTCTTCAGGGTACACTGAAGCTTTCTTT.